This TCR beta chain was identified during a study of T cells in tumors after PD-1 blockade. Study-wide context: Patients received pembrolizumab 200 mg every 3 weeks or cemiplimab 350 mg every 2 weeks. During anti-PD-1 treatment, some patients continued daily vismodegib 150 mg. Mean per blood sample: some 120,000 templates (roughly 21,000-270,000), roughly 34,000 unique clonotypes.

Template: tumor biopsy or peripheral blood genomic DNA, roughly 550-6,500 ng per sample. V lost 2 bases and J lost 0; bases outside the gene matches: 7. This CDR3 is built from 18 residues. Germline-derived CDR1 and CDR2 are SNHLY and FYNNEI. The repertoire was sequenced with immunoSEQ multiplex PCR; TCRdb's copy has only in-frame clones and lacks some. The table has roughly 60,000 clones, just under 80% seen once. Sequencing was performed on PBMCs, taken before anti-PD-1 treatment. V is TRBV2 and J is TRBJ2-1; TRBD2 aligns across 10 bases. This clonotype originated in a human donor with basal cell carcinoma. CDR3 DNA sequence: TGTGCCAGCAGTGAATTCCCTAGCGGGGGCTACTCCTACAATGAGCAGTTCTTC. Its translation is CASSEFPSGGYSYNEQFF.